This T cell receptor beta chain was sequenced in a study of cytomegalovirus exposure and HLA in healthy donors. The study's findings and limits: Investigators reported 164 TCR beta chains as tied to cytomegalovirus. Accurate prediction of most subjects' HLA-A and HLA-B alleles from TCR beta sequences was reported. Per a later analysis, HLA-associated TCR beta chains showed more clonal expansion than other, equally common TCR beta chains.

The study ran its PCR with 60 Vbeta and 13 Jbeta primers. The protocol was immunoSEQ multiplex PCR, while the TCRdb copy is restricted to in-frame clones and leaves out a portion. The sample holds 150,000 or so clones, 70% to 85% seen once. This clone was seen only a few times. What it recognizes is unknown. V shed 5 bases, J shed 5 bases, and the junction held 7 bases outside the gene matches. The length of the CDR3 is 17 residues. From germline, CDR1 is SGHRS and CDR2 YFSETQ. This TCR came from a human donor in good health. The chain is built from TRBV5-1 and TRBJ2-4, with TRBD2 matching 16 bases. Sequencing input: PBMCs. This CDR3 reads CASRPGLAGGRENIQYF. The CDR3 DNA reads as TGCGCCAGCAGACCGGGACTAGCGGGGGGGCGCGAAAACATTCAGTACTTC.